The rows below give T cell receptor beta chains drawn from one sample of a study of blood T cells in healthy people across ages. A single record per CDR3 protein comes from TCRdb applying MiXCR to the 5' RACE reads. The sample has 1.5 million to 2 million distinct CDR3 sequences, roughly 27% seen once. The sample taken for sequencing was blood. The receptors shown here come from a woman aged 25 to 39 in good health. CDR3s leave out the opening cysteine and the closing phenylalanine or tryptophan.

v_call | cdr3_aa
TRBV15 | ATSRSPGGKAKNIQY
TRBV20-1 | SASVLQGVSNQPQH
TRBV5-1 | ASSREATNTGELF
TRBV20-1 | SAKGLAGGPLQETQY
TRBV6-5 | ASSMGGAEAF
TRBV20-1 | SARDGNSNQPQH
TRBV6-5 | ASTYGLYNEQF
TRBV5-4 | ASSPEGWGTINGQF
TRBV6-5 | AAKGTGELF
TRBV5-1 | ASSFSGASYGYT
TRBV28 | ASSSTERGLRTNEKLF
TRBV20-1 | STRYRGDSTDTQY
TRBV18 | ASSPKTGPVTLANVLT
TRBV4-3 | ASSQSFVAGELLNEQF
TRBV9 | ASSVSGVGHSYNEQF
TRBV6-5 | ASGIGPQETQY
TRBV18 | ASSPGSSGSYNEQF
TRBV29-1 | SVISGPLTDTQY